The next 18 T cell receptor beta chains were all read from a single sample in a study of Ad26.COV2.S vaccination and SARS-CoV-2 variants. The method was immunoSEQ multiplex PCR; TCRdb's version includes in-frame clones alone and lacks a portion of them. The sample lists about 350,000 clones; about 90% were seen once. The starting material was peripheral blood, obtained after recovery from COVID-19. The receptors shown here come from a human donor who had recovered from COVID-19.

The table lists this clone with a count of one. The V call is TRBV10-3, the J call TRBJ2-3; 12 bases line up with TRBD2. Germline V gene data show CDR1 as ENHRY and CDR2 as SYGVKD. There are 16 residues in the CDR3. Losses at the gene ends were 3 bases for V and 4 bases for J; bases not matched to a gene: 5. As DNA, the CDR3 is TGTGCCATCAGTGATAGGACTAGCGGGGCTTCAGATACGCAGTATTTT. Translated, it gives CAISDRTSGASDTQYF.

On this clone itself: The junction differs from germline at one of its ends, possibly a read error. The chain links TRBV3-1 (or the pseudogene TRBV3-2) to TRBJ2-1, with no clear D. This CDR3 has 14 amino acids. Looked up from germline, CDR1 is LGHDT and CDR2 is YNNKEL (reference sequence). The CDR3 is CTSSQGIDPNEQFF. DNA of the CDR3: TGTACCAGCAGCCAAGGGATAGACCCAAATGAGCAGTTCTTC.

Comment on this clone: Other DNA sequences in the sample encode the same CDR3. In nucleotides, the CDR3 is TGTGCCAGCAGCTATTTCTACGAGCAGTACTTC. Translation: CASSYFYEQYF. V is TRBV5-6 and J is TRBJ2-7; no clear D gene. V was pared by 3 bases and J by 3 bases, with 4 bases between. The V gene's germline CDR1 is SGHDT and CDR2 YYEEEE. The length of the CDR3 is 11 residues.

The chain couples TRBV5-6 to TRBJ1-1; no firm D call. The V gene lost 4 bases and the J gene lost 4 bases, with 11 bases spanning the gap. Germline CDR1 and CDR2: SGHDT and YYEEEE. The CDR3 length is 13 residues. In DNA, the CDR3 is TGTGCCAGCAGCCGCCTCGTTAGCACTGAAGCTTTCTTT. Encoded protein: CASSRLVSTEAFF.

This chain connects TRBV5-1 to TRBJ1-1; D ambiguous. Germline assignment: CDR1 SGHRS and CDR2 YFSETQ. The CDR3 spans 13 residues. Trimming removed 0 bases from V and 2 bases from J, with 5 bases in between. The DNA for the CDR3 is TGCGCCAGCAGCTTGGAAATCAACACTGAAGCTTTCTTT. Its protein is CASSLEINTEAFF.

The V gene is TRBV5-6, the J gene TRBJ2-3, with 9 bases that match TRBD1. The CDR3 covers 13 residues. J was trimmed by 6 bases and V by 4 bases; bases with no gene match: 3. From germline, CDR1 is SGHDT and CDR2 YYEEEE. CDR3 region: CASSGDRVDTQYF. For the CDR3, the DNA is TGTGCCAGCAGCGGGGACAGGGTTGATACGCAGTATTTT.

The chain is built from TRBV5-1 and TRBJ1-4, with D perhaps matching TRBD1 (5 bases). Germline V gene sequence: CDR1 SGHRS, CDR2 YFSETQ. Deletions cut 3 bases from V and 3 bases from J, with 12 bases between. The CDR3 spans 15 residues. In nucleotides, the CDR3 is TGCGCCAGCAGCTGGGGCCCGGGGGCTAATGAAAAACTGTTTTTT. Its protein is CASSWGPGANEKLFF.

The chain couples TRBV14 to TRBJ1-2; TRBD1 aligns across 10 bases. Germline V gene data show CDR1 as SGHDN and CDR2 as FVKESK. Trimming cost V 2 bases and J 1 base; bases outside gene matches: 7. CDR3 size: 17 residues. For the CDR3, the DNA is TGTGCCAGCAGCCAAAGGACAGGGGGGATATTTAACTATGGCTACACCTTC. Translated, it gives CASSQRTGGIFNYGYTF.

V and J are TRBV9 and TRBJ2-1, with D perhaps TRBD2 (6 bases). The CDR3 extends over 14 amino acids. Trimming shortened V by 6 bases and J by 5 bases, and 15 bases separated the two germline ends. Germline CDR1 is SGDLS and CDR2 is YYNGEE. The CDR3 DNA sequence: TGTGCCAGCACCCCGGGACTGGGGAACAATGAGCAGTTCTTC. Protein product: CASTPGLGNNEQFF. Based on the CDR3 plus reference TRBV9 and TRBJ2-1, the full variable domain is DSGVTQTPKHLITATGQRVTLRCSPRSGDLSVYWYQQSLDQGLQFLIQYYNGEERAKGNILERFSAQQFPDLHSELNLSSLELGDSALYFCASTPGLGNNEQFFGPGTRLTVL.

The V call is TRBV13, the J call TRBJ2-2, with D possibly being TRBD1 (6 bases). The CDR3 covers 17 residues. Deletions cut 2 bases from V and 4 bases from J, with 17 bases between. Germline lookup yields CDR1 PRHDT and CDR2 FYEKMQ (reference sequence). The CDR3, as DNA: TGTGCCAGCAGCTTAAAATGGGCAGGGGTTACCACCGGGGAGCTGTTTTTT. Residues: CASSLKWAGVTTGELFF.

This chain links TRBV7-2 with TRBJ1-3, with 9 bases fitting TRBD1. V lost 2 bases and J lost 1; bases outside the gene matches: 9. Germline CDR1 and CDR2: SGHTA and FQGNSA. This CDR3 contains 18 residues. CDR3 sequence (DNA): TGTGCCAGCAGCTTATACAGGGGGCTCGGGTTATCTGGAAACACCATATATTTT. It codes for CASSLYRGLGLSGNTIYF.

This chain uses TRBV7-2 with TRBJ2-3; 14 nucleotides match TRBD2. CDR3 length: 16 amino acids. With V trimmed by 4 bases and J by 11 bases, 11 bases remained unmatched. The germline CDR1 and CDR2 sequences are SGHTA and FQGNSA. The CDR3 nucleotides are TGTGCCAGCAGCTCCTATACCGGGACTAGCGGGGGAATGCAGTATTTT. Protein sequence: CASSSYTGTSGGMQYF.

The chain carries TRBV5-1 and TRBJ2-6; D is undetermined. This CDR3 has 13 residues. Trimming left V 2 bases short and J 3 bases short, with 3 bases between. Germline values: CDR1 SGHRS, CDR2 YFSETQ. The CDR3 region is CASSFGGANVLTF. In DNA form, the CDR3 reads TGCGCCAGCAGCTTCGGTGGGGCCAACGTCCTGACTTTC.

V gene TRBV29-1 combines with J gene TRBJ2-3, with 11 bases identical to TRBD2. The CDR3 is 16 amino acids. J gave up 7 bases and V 6 bases, and 15 bases lay outside the gene matches. CDR1 is SQVTM, CDR2 ANQGSEA, per germline. The CDR3 nucleotides read TGCAGCGTCCCCGGGAGGTTAGCGGGGGGGCTGAATACGCAGTATTTT. Translating gives CSVPGRLAGGLNTQYF.

The rearrangement joins TRBV4-1 to TRBJ2-1, with 7 positions matching TRBD2. This CDR3 is built from 20 residues. V trimming: 4 bases; J trimming: 5 bases; junction bases outside the gene matches: 23. Germline lookup yields CDR1 MGHRA and CDR2 YSYEKL. The CDR3 region is CASSPYRPSGGGSTNNEQFF. CDR3 DNA sequence: TGCGCCAGCAGCCCTTATCGACCCTCTGGCGGGGGATCGACTAACAATGAGCAGTTCTTC.

This chain connects TRBV5-1 to TRBJ2-4, with D tentatively TRBD1 (6 bases). The V end lost 2 bases, the J end lost 16 bases, and 25 bases lay between the germline ends. Germline-derived CDR1 and CDR2 are SGHRS and YFSETQ. The CDR3 totals 15 residues. The CDR3 region is CASSFGPLGQQGFYF. Written as DNA, the CDR3 is TGCGCCAGCAGCTTTGGGCCCCTAGGTCAGCAGGGGTTTTACTTC.

The rearrangement joins TRBV7-9 to TRBJ1-4, with D tentatively TRBD1 (6 bases). CDR3 length: 15 amino acids. Germline V lookup: CDR1 SEHNR, CDR2 FQNEAQ (reference sequence). Trimming stripped 3 bases from V and 3 bases from J, with 11 bases between. The CDR3 is CASSFWGGSNEKLFF. The DNA for the CDR3 is TGTGCCAGCAGCTTTTGGGGGGGCTCTAATGAAAAACTGTTTTTT.

The chain employs TRBV7-6 and TRBJ2-1; no clear D gene. CDR3 length: 12 amino acids. The ends were cut back, 2 bases at V and 6 bases at J, with 5 bases in the middle. Germline V lookup: CDR1 SGHVS, CDR2 FNYEAQ. The CDR3 region has the DNA TGTGCCAGCAGCTTAAATAGCAATGAGCAGTTCTTC. Translated: CASSLNSNEQFF.